This TCR beta chain is drawn from a study of regulatory T cells in long-lasting Graves disease. Overall study results and limits: Small numbers of samples may have cut accuracy. With persistent disease, TRBV28, TRBJ1-2 and TRBJ2-5 were the favored segments. Persistent Graves' patients showed reduced TCR diversity versus newly diagnosed patients.

Through Arm-PCR of CDR3 regions and iRepertoire HTBI primers, TCR beta libraries were built. TCRdb reprocessed the multiplex PCR reads via MiXCR and lists one record per CDR3 protein. The table has 500,000 to 800,000 distinct CDR3 sequences, approximately 29% seen once. Concerning this clonotype itself: Its antigen is not known.

The germline gives CDR1 SEHNR, CDR2 FQNEAQ (reference sequence). V was shortened by 6 bases and J by 1 base, with 20 bases between the two germline ends. The CDR3 has 17 amino acids. Time point here: persistent/refractory GD, antithyroid drugs over 5 years with positive TRAb. There was RNA extracted from PBMCs, and the TCR library was made from it. The sample consisted of peripheral blood mononuclear cells (PBMCs), taken when the disease was refractory, from a patient treated with antithyroid drugs. The chain uses TRBV7-9 and TRBJ2-3; D might be TRBD1 (6 bases). This TCR was recovered from a female donor with Graves disease. As DNA, the CDR3 is TGTGCCAGCAGTTCCTATGACAGGTTAAGGGGCACAGATACGCAGTATTTT. Its translation: CASSSYDRLRGTDTQYF.